This TCR beta chain stems from a study of T cells after posttransplantation cyclophosphamide. Overall study findings and caveats: Recipient CMV seropositivity and CMV reactivation strongly tracked TRB clonality. Skin or GI-infiltrating T cells shared few TRB sequences with blood.

TCRdb keeps only in-frame clones here, not all; method: immunoSEQ multiplex PCR. The profile covers some 37,000 clones, none occurring a single time. V gave up 8 bases and J gave up 4 bases; unmatched junction bases: 8. The CDR3 is made up of 12 amino acids. From germline, CDR1 is SQVTM and CDR2 ANQGSEA. This clone was recorded at least ten times. Its antigen is not known. The receptor comes from a girl aged 5-17 years in good health, CMV-negative, and a related stem cell transplant donor. The sequencing sample was made of PBMCs. The chain uses TRBV29-1 and TRBJ2-7; 7 bases are shared with TRBD2. CDR3 coding DNA: TGCAGCTCGAGGACTAGACCGTACGAGCAGTACTTC. Translation gives CSSRTRPYEQYF.